The following is a TCR beta chain sequence with its context. V dropped 5 bases and J dropped 2 bases, with 15 bases sitting between them. Germline V CDR1 and CDR2: SGHRS, YFSETQ. The CDR3 sequence is 15 residues long. This entry belongs to a study of blood T cell repertoires in COVID-19. Authors' analysis steps: Amplification of reference gene primers provided the estimated nucleated cell counts. Produced via immunoSEQ multiplex PCR; TCRdb's table is partial and in-frame only. The V and J calls and the clone size are those of that table, but D and trimming were determined from the DNA. The top ten clones hold 2% to 2.5% of a sample with 250,000 to 300,000 clones, approximately 90% of them seen once.

This TCR was recovered from a woman in her forties or fifties who had recovered from COVID-19. This chain connects TRBV5-1 to TRBJ2-3; tentative D call: TRBD1 (6 bases). The sample comprised peripheral blood. The CDR3 coding sequence is TGCGCCAGCAGGGGGGCCTCGCGGCACACAGATACGCAGTATTTT. Its protein is CASRGASRHTDTQYF.